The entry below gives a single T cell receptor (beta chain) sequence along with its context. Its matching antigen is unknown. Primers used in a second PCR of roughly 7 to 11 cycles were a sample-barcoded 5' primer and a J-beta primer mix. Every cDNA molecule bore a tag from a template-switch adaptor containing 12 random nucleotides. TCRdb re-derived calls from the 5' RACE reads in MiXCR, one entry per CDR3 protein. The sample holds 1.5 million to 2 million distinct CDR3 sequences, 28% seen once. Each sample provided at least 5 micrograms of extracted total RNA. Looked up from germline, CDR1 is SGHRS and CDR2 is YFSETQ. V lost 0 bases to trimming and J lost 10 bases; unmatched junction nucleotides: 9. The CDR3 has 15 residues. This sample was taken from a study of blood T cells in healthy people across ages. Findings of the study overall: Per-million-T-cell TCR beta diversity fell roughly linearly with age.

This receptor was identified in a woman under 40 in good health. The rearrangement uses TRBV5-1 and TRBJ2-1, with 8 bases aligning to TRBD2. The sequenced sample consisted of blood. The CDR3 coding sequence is TGCGCCAGCAGCTTGGGGGGACTAGTGACGCCCGAGCAGTTCTTC. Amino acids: CASSLGGLVTPEQFF. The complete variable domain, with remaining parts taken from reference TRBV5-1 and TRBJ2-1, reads KAGVTQTPRYLIKTRGQQVTLSCSPISGHRSVSWYQQTPGQGLQFLFEYFSETQRNKGNFPGRFSGRQFSNSRSEMNVSTLELGDSALYLCASSLGGLVTPEQFFGPGTRLTVL.